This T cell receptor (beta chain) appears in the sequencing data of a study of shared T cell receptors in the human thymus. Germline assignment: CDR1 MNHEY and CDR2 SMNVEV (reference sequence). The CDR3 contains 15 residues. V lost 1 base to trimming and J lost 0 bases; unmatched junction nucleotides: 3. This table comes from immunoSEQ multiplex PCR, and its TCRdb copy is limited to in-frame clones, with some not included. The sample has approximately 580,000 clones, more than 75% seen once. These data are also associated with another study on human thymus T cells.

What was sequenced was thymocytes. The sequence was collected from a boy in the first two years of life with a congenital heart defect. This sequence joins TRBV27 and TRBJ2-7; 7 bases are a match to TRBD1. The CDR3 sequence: CASSLFQGVSYEQYF. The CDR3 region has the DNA TGTGCCAGCAGTTTATTCCAGGGGGTCTCCTACGAGCAGTACTTC.